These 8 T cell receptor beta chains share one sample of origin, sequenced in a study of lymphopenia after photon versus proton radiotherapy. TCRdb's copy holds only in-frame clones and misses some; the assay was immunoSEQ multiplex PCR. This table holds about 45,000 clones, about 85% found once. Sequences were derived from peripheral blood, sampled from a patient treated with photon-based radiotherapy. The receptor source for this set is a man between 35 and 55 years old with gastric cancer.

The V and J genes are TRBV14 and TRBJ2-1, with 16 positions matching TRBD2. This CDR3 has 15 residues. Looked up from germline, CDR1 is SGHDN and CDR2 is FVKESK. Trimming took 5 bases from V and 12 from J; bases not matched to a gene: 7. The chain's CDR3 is CASSAPGLAGGMQFF. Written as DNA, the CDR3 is TGTGCCAGCAGCGCCCCGGGACTAGCGGGGGGGATGCAGTTCTTC.

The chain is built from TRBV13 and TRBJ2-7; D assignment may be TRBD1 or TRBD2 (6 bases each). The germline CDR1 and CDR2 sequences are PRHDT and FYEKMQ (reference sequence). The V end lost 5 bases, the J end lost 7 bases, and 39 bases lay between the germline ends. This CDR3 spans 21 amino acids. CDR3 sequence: CASSASNGEQGIPRAGGEQYF. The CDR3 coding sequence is TGTGCCAGCAGCGCATCGAATGGGGAACAGGGTATACCCCGAGCGGGTGGTGAGCAGTACTTC.

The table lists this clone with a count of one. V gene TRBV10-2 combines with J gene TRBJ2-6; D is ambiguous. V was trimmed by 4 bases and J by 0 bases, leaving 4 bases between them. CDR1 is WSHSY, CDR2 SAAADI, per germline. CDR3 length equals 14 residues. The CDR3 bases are TGCGCCAGCAGTGGAAGCTCTGGGGCCAACGTCCTGACTTTC. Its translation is CASSGSSGANVLTF.

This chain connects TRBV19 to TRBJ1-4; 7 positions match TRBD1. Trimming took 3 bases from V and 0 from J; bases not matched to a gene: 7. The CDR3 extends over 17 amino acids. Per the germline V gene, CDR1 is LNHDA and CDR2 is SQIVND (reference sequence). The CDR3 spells CASSMPLGTATNEKLFF. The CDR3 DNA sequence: TGTGCCAGTAGTATGCCTCTCGGGACAGCAACTAATGAAAAACTGTTTTTT. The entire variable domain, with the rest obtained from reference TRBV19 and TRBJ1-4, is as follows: DGGITQSPKYLFRKEGQNVTLSCEQNLNHDAMYWYRQDPGQGLRLIYYSQIVNDFQKGDIAEGYSVSREKKESFPLTVTSAQKNPTAFYLCASSMPLGTATNEKLFFGSGTQLSVL.

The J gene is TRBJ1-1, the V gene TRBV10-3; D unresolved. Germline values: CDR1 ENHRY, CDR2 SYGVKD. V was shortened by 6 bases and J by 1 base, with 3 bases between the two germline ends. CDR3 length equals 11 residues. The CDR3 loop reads CAIRGNTEAFF. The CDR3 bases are TGTGCCATCAGGGGGAACACTGAAGCTTTCTTT.

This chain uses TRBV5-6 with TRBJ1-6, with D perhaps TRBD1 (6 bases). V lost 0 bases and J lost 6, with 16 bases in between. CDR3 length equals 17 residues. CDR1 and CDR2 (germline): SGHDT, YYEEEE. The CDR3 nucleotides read TGTGCCAGCAGCTTGGCCCCCACAGGGCTCGTTAATTCACCCCTCCACTTT. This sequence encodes CASSLAPTGLVNSPLHF.

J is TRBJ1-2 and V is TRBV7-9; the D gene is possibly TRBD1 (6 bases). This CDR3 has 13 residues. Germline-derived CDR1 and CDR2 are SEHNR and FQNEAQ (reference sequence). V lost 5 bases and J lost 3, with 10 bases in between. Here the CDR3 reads CASSLQGDYGYTF. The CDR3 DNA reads TGTGCCAGCAGCCTACAGGGCGACTATGGCTACACCTTC.

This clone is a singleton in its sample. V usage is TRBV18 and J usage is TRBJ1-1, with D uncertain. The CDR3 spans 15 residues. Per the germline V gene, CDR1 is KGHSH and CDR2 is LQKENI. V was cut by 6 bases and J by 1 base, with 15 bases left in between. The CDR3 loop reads CASSLSPPKNTEAFF. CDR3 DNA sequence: TGTGCCAGCTCCCTCTCTCCACCGAAGAACACTGAAGCTTTCTTT.